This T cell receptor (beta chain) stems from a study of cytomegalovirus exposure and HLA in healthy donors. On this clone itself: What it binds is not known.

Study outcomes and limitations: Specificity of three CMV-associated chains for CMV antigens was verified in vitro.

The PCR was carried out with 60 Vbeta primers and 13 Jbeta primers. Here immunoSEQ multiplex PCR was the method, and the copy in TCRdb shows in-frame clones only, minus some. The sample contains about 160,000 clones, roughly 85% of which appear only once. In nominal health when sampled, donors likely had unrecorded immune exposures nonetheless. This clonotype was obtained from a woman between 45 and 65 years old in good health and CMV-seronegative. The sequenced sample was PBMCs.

The CDR3 DNA reads as TGTGCCAGCAGCTTAGGGGGCCCTACCTACGAGCAGTACTTC. Translating gives CASSLGGPTYEQYF. The chain couples TRBV7-6 to TRBJ2-7; TRBD1 is a possible D gene (5 bases). Germline assignment: CDR1 SGHVS and CDR2 FNYEAQ. V was clipped by 1 base and J by 2 bases, with 9 bases between them. The CDR3 is 14 amino acids.